The clone carrying this TCR beta chain was seen once. Repertoires were generated with immunoSEQ multiplex PCR, while TCRdb's copy carries only in-frame clones and drops some. The data contain 250,000 to 300,000 clones, more than 75% of them singletons. These data are taken from a study of blood T cell repertoires in COVID-19. The V gene's germline CDR1 is DFQATT and CDR2 SNEGSKA (reference sequence). V was clipped by 3 bases and J by 0 bases, with 14 bases between them. CDR3 length equals 15 residues. This clonotype originated in a middle-aged woman with acute COVID-19. V is TRBV20-1 and J is TRBJ2-5; D is uncertain. Sequenced material: PBMCs or T cells enriched from blood (not recorded which). The CDR3 bases are TGCAGTGCTAGTCCAAGCCGATTGTACCAAGAGACCCAGTACTTC. This sequence encodes CSASPSRLYQETQYF.